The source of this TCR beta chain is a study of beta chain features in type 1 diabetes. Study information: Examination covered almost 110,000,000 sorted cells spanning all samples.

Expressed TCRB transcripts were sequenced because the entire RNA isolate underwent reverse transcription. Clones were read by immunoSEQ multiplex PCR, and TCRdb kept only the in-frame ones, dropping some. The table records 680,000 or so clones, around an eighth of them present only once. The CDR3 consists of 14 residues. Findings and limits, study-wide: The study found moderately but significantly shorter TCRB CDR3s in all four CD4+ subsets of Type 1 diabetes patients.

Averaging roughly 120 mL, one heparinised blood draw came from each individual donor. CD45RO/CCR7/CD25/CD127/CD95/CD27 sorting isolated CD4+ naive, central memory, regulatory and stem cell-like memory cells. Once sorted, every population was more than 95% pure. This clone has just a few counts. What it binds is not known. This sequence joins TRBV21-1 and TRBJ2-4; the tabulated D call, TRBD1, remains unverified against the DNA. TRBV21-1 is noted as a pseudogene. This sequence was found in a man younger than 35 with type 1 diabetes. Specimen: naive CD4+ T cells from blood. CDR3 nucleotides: TGTGCCAGGACGACAGGGTGGGCCAAAAACATTCAGTACTTC. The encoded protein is CARTTGWAKNIQYF.